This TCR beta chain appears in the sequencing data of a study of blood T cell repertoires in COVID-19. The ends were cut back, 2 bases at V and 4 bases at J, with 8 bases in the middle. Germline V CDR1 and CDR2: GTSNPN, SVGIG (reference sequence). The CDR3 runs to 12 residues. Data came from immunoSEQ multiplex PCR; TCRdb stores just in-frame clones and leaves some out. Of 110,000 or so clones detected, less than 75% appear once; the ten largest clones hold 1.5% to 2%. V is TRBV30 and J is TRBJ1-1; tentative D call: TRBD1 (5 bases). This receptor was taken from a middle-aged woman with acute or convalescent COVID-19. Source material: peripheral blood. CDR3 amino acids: CAWSRGVTEAFF. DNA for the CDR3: TGTGCCTGGAGTCGGGGGGTCACTGAAGCTTTCTTT. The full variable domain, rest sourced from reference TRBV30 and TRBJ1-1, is SQTIHQWPATLVQPVGSPLSLECTVEGTSNPNLYWYRQAAGRGLQLLFYSVGIGQISSEVPQNLSASRPQDRQFILSSKKLLLSDSGFYLCAWSRGVTEAFFGQGTRLTVV.